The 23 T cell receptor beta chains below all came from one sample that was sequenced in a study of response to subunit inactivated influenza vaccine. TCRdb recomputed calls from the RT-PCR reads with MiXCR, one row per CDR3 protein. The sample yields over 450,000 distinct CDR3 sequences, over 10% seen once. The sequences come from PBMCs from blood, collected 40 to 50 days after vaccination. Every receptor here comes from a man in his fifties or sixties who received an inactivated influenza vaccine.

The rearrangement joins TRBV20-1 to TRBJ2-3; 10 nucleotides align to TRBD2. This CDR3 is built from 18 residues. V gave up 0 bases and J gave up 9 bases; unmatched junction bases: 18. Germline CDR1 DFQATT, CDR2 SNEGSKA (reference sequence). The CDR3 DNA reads TGCAGTGCTAGAGATAGGTCGGAAAGCGGGAGGGCCAGGTGGACGCAGTATTTT. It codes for CSARDRSESGRARWTQYF.

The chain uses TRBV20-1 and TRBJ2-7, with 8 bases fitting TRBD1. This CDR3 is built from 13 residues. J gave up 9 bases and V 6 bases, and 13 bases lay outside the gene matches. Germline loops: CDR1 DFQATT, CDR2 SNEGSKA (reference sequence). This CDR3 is CSAPGQEKSGQYF. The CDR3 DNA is TGCAGTGCCCCGGGACAGGAAAAATCAGGGCAGTACTTC.

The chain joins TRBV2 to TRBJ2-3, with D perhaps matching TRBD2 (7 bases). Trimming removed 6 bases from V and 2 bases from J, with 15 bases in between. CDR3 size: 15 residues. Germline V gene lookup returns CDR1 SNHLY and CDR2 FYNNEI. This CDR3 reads CASRSWAGATDTQYF. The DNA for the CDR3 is TGTGCCAGCAGATCCTGGGCGGGGGCCACAGATACGCAGTATTTT.

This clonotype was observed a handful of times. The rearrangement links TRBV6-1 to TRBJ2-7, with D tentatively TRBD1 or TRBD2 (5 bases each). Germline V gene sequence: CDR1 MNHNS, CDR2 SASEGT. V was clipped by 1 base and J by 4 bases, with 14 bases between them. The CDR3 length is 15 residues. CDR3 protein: CASSEGRGREYEQYF. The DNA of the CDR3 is TGTGCCAGCAGTGAAGGTCGGGGCCGCGAATACGAGCAGTACTTC.

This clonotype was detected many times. Here the CDR3 DNA reads TGCGCCAGCTCCCGCCGGGAAGGACGCGATGGCTACACCTTC. Its protein product is CASSRREGRDGYTF. V and J are TRBV5-1 and TRBJ1-2; no clear D gene. Germline CDR1 and CDR2: SGHRS and YFSETQ. Trimming took off 7 bases at V and 6 bases at J, with 19 bases between the two ends. The CDR3 runs to 14 residues. Complete variable domain (other parts from reference TRBV5-1 and TRBJ1-2): KAGVTQTPRYLIKTRGQQVTLSCSPISGHRSVSWYQQTPGQGLQFLFEYFSETQRNKGNFPGRFSGRQFSNSRSEMNVSTLELGDSALYLCASSRREGRDGYTFGSGTRLTVV.

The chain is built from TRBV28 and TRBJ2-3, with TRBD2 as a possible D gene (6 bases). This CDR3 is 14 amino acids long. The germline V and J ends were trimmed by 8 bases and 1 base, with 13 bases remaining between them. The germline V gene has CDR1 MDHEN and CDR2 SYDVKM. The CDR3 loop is CASALGGGTDTQYF. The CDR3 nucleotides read TGTGCCAGCGCCCTCGGGGGAGGCACAGATACGCAGTATTTT.

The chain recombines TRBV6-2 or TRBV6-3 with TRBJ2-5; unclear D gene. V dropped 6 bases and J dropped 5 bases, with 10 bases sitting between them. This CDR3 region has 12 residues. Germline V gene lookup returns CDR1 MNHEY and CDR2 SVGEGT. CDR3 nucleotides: TGTGCCAGCAGCGATCCCTCGGAGACCCAGTACTTC. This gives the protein CASSDPSETQYF.

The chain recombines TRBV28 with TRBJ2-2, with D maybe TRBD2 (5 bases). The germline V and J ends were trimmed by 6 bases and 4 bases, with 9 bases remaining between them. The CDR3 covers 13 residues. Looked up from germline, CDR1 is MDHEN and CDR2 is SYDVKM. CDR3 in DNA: TGTGCCAGCAGGCTAGCAGGCACCGGGGAGCTGTTTTTT. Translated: CASRLAGTGELFF.

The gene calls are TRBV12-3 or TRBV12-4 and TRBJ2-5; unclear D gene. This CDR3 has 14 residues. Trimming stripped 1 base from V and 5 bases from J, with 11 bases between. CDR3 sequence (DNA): TGTGCCAGCAGTTTAGAGATTAGTGGGGAGACCCAGTACTTC. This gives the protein CASSLEISGETQYF.

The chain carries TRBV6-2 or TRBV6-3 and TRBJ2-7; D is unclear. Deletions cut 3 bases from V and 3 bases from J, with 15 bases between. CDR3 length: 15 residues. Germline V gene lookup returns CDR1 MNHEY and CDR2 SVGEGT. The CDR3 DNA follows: TGTGCCAGCAGTTATTCAATGGCAGCGCACTACGAGCAGTACTTC. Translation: CASSYSMAAHYEQYF.

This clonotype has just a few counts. CDR3 loop: CASSPPAPHEQYF. CDR3 bases: TGTGCCAGCAGCCCCCCCGCCCCCCACGAGCAGTACTTC. The rearrangement links TRBV7-2 to TRBJ2-7, with D uncertain. V shed 5 bases and J shed 5 bases, with 13 bases lying between them. Per germline, CDR1 SGHTA and CDR2 FQGNSA. The length of the CDR3 is 13 residues.

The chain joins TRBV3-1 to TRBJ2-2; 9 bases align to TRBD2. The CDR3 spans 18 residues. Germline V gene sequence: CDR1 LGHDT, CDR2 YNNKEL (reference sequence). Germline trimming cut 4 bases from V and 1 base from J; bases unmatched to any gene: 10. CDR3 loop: CASSPYLRTSENTGELFF. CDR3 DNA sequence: TGTGCCAGCAGCCCCTACCTCCGGACTAGCGAGAACACCGGGGAGCTGTTTTTT. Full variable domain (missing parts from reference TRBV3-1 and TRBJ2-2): DTAVSQTPKYLVTQMGNDKSIKCEQNLGHDTMYWYKQDSKKFLKIMFSYNNKELIINETVPNRFSPKSPDKAHLNLHINSLELGDSAVYFCASSPYLRTSENTGELFFGEGSRLTVL.

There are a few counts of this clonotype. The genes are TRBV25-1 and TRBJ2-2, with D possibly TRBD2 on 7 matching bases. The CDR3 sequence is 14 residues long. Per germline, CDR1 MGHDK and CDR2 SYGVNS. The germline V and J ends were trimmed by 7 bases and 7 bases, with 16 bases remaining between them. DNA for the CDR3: TGTGCCAGCACCCAAGGGGGGGGTCACGGGGAGCTGTTTTTT. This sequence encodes CASTQGGGHGELFF.

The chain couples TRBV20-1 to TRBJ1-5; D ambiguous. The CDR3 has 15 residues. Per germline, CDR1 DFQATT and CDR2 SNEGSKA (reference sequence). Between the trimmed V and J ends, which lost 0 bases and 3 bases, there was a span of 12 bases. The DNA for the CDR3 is TGCAGTGCTAGAGATCTGCGGATCGACAATCAGCCCCAGCATTTT. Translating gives CSARDLRIDNQPQHF.

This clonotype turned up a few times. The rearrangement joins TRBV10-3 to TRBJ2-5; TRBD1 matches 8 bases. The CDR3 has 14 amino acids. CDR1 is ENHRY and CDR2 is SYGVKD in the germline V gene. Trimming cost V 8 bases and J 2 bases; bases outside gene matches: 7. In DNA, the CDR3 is TGTGCCATCCGGACAGGGAAACAACAAGAGACCCAGTACTTC. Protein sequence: CAIRTGKQQETQYF.

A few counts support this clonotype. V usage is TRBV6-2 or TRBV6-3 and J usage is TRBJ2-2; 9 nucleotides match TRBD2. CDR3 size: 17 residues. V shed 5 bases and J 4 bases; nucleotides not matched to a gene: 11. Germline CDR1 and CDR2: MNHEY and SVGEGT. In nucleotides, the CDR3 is TGTGCCAGCAGTCCCCAGCGGGAGGCCGGTGGCACCGGGGAGCTGTTTTTT. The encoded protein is CASSPQREAGGTGELFF.

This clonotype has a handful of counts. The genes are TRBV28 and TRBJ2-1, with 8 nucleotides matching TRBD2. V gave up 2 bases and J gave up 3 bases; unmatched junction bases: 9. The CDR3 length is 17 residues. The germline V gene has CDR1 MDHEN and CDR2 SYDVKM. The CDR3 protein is CASSLDLAGQFYNEQFF. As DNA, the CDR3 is TGTGCCAGCAGTTTAGATCTAGCGGGTCAGTTCTACAATGAGCAGTTCTTC.

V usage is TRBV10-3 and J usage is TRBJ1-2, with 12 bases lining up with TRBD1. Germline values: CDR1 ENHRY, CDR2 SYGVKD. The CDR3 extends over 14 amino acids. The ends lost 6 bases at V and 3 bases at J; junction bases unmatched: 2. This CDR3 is CAISGTGGDYGYTF. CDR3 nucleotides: TGTGCCATCAGCGGGACAGGGGGCGACTATGGCTACACCTTC.

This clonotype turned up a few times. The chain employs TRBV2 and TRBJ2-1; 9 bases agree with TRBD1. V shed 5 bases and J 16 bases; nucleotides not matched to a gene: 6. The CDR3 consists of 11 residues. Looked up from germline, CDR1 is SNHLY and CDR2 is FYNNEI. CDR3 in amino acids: CASSWTGEGFF. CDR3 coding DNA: TGTGCCAGCAGTTGGACAGGGGAGGGTTTCTTC.

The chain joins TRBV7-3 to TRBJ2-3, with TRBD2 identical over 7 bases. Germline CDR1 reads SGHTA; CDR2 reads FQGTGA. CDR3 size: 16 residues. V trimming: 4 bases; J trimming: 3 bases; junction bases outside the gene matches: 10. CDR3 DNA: TGTGCCAGCAGCTCCGGCGGCGGGAGATTAACAGATACGCAGTATTTT. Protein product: CASSSGGGRLTDTQYF.

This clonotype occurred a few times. CDR3 DNA: TGTGCCAGCAGCTTAACTGGCCCAGGCCATCAGCCCCAGCATTTT. It specifies CASSLTGPGHQPQHF. V gene TRBV11-2 combines with J gene TRBJ1-5; D remains unclear. Germline V gives CDR1 SGHAT, CDR2 FQNNGV. V was shortened by 2 bases and J by 5 bases, with 13 bases between the two germline ends. The CDR3 has 15 amino acids.

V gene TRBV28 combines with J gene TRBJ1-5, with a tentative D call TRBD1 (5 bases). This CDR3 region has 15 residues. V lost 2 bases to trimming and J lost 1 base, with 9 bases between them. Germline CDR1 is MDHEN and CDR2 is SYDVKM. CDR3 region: CASSLPQGSNQPQHF. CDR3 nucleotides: TGTGCCAGCAGTTTACCCCAGGGCAGCAATCAGCCCCAGCATTTT.

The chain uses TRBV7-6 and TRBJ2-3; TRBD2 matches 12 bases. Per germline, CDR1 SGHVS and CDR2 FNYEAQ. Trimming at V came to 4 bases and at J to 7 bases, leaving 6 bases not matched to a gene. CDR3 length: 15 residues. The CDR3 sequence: CASSSSGLAGNTQYF. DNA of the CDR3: TGTGCCAGCAGCTCCTCCGGACTAGCGGGGAATACGCAGTATTTT.